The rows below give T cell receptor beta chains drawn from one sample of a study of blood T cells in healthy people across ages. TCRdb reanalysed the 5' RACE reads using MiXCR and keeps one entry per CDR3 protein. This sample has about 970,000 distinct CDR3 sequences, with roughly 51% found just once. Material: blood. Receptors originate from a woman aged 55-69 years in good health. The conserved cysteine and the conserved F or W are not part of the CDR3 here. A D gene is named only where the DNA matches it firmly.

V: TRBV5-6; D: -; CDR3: ASSLDSLGGEQY
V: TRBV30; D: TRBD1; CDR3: AWIRDRYQGYGYT
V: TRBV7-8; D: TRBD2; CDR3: ASSETSGRTYEQY
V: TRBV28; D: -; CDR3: ASIRTGSGANVLT
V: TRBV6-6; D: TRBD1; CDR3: ASSQTGAEGEAF
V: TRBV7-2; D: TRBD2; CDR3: AARGTSGGDTQY
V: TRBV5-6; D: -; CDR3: ASRPQSHNEKLF
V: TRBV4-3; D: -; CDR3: ASSLYDRGQETQY
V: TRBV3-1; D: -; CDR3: ASSQARRDQETQY
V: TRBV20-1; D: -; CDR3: SARRAKGETQY
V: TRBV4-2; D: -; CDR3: ASSQEKWGLDSYEKLF
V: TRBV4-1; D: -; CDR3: ASSQAGSGSYEQY
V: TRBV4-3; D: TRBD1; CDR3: ASSQGTGLNEQF
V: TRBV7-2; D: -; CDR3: ASSRRARDSPLH
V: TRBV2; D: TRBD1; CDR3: ASSTGTGLNEQF
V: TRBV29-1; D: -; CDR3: SVVTSSSSYEQY
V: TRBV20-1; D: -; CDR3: SARAEPGQETQY
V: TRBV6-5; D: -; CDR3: ASRNIGVRTDTQY
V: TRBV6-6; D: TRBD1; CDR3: ASSYQGAGYEQY
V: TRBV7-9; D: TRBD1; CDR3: ASSPMGQGASEQY
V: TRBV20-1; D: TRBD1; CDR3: SASLQGRGYGYT
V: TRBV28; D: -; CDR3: ASRRTPRTVASYEQY
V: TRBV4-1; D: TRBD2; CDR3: ASSYGTSGDEQF
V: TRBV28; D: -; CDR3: ASSRSGAGSREQY
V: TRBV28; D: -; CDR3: ASSLFISSYEQY
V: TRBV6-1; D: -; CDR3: ASLDSAGKNIQY
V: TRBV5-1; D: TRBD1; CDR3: ASSERTGENTEAF
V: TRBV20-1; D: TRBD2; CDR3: SAWTSGTLYNEQF
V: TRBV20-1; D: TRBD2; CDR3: SARDLGAGGDGDTQY
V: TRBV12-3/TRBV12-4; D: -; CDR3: ASSPVRARAKTQY
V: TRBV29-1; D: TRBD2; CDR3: SAAPPTSGRVTRYPEQY
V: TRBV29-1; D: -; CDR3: SVSRRRGEEQF
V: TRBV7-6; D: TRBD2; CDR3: AGSLGTSGAIYEQY
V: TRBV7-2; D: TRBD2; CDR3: ASSSGGLARTGELF